Listed below are T cell receptor beta chains from one sample, sequenced in a study of T-cell memory formation after mild COVID-19. TCRdb re-called the 5' RACE reads through MiXCR, storing one row per CDR3 protein. The table records 45,000 to 50,000 distinct CDR3 sequences, about 7% of them present only once. Sequenced sample: PBMCs or a T cell subset sorted from them (not recorded which). The receptors stem from a man between 18 and 29 years old who had mild COVID-19 (a few samples of this study predate the infection). Cell type and time point are not known. The CDR3 runs from the conserved cysteine through the conserved F or W. D genes are given only for firm matches. Only part of the rows carry a size: once, few, many, or a class if the clone is expanded.

v_call	d_call	j_call	clone_size	cdr3_nt	cdr3_aa
TRBV7-8	-	TRBJ2-1	-	TGTGCCAGCAGCTTAGCTTCAGGGGCTCTTCGGGGTGAGCAGTTCTTC	CASSLASGALRGEQFF
TRBV7-2	TRBD2	TRBJ2-3	many	TGTGCCAGCAGCCCCGGACTAGCGGGGGATACGCAGTATTTT	CASSPGLAGDTQYF
TRBV5-1	-	TRBJ2-1	-	TGCGCCAGCAGCTTTAGTAACAATGAGCAGTTCTTC	CASSFSNNEQFF
TRBV9	TRBD2	TRBJ2-5	medium-sized	TGTGCCAGCAGCGTAGGGACTAGCGATAAAGAGACCCAGTACTTC	CASSVGTSDKETQYF
TRBV4-2	-	TRBJ2-1	many	TGTGCCAGCAGCCAAGAGGAGACAGGACGGACCTCCTACAATGAGCAGTTCTTC	CASSQEETGRTSYNEQFF
TRBV9	-	TRBJ2-1	-	TGTGCCAGCAGCGATAGTGATGAGCAGTTCTTC	CASSDSDEQFF
TRBV7-2	-	TRBJ2-5	few	TGTGCCAGCAGCTTAGGCCCAGGACGACAAGAGACCCAGTACTTC	CASSLGPGRQETQYF
TRBV5-6	TRBD1	TRBJ2-5	-	TGTGCCAGCAGCTTGGAACAGGGGGAGACCCAGTACTTC	CASSLEQGETQYF
TRBV25-1	-	TRBJ1-3	-	TGTGCCAGCAGTCCCCGAATAGACAGGTGGCGAGGAAACACCATATATTTT	CASSPRIDRWRGNTIYF
TRBV4-1	-	TRBJ1-4	few	TGCGCCAGCAGCCCCCCAAACGGGCTTAATGAAAAACTGTTTTTT	CASSPPNGLNEKLFF
TRBV24-1	-	TRBJ2-6	-	TGTGCCACCGCGGCGAGGGGGGCCAACGTCCTGACTTTC	CATAARGANVLTF
TRBV12-3/TRBV12-4	TRBD2	TRBJ2-3	few	TGTGCCAGCAGTTTTTCAGCGGGGGCCGAAGATACGCAGTATTTT	CASSFSAGAEDTQYF
TRBV4-2	TRBD1	TRBJ1-4	few	TGTGCCAGCAGCCAAGGGGGGACAGGGAGCGAAAAACTGTTTTTT	CASSQGGTGSEKLFF
TRBV2	TRBD2	TRBJ2-4	-	TGTGCCAGCAGTGAAACAGGGCGGGGGGCCCTATGGCAGTACTTC	CASSETGRGALWQYF
TRBV24-1	TRBD2	TRBJ2-1	-	TGTGCCACCAGTGACGTTTCGGGGGGGCCTTACAATGAGCAGTTCTTC	CATSDVSGGPYNEQFF
TRBV18	-	TRBJ1-1	-	TGTGCCAGCTCACCACAAGATATAAGGGAAGCTTTCTTT	CASSPQDIREAFF
TRBV6-5	TRBD1	TRBJ1-5	-	TGTGCCAGCATCACTCGGACAGGGAATCAGCCCCAGCATTTT	CASITRTGNQPQHF
TRBV9	-	TRBJ1-1	-	TGTGCCAGCAGCGTAGGGGCACAGGGTGGCACTGAAGCTTTCTTT	CASSVGAQGGTEAFF
TRBV18	-	TRBJ2-7	-	TGTGCCAGCTCACCAGGGTCGGAAGAGCAGTACTTC	CASSPGSEEQYF